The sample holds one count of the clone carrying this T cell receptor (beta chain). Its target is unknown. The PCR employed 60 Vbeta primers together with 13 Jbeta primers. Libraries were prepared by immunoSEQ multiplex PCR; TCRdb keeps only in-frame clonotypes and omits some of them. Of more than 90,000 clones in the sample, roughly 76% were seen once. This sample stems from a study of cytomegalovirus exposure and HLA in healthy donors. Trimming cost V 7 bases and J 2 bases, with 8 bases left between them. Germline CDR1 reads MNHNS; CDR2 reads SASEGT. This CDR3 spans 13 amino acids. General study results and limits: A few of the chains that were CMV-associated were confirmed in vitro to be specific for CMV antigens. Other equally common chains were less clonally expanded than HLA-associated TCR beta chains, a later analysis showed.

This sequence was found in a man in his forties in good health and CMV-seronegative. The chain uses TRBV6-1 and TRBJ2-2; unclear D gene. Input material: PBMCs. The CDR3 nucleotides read TGTGCCAGCACCTACCTCAACACCGGGGAGCTGTTTTTT. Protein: CASTYLNTGELFF.